One and the same sample provided the 22 T cell receptor beta chains below, sequenced in a study of cytomegalovirus exposure and HLA in healthy donors. PCR amplification relied on 60 Vbeta primers (plus 13 Jbeta primers). Assay: immunoSEQ multiplex PCR; the TCRdb copy retains only in-frame clones and omits some. This sample has 180,000 or so clones, with 75% found just once. The sample taken for sequencing was PBMCs. The receptors originated from a woman aged 40 to 50 in good health and CMV-seropositive.

The J gene is TRBJ1-1, the V gene TRBV7-3; no clear D. Trimming removed 2 bases at V and 3 bases at J, with 13 bases between. CDR3 length: 15 residues. Germline values: CDR1 SGHTA, CDR2 FQGTGA. The CDR3 bases are TGTGCCAGCAGCTTAGATCAGGAACCCGACACTGAAGCTTTCTTT. Amino acid sequence: CASSLDQEPDTEAFF.

The chain carries TRBV7-2 and TRBJ2-5; D is possibly TRBD2 (5 bases). V was cut by 7 bases and J by 6 bases, with 18 bases left in between. The germline V gene encodes CDR1 SGHTA and CDR2 FQGNSA. CDR3 size: 14 residues. CDR3 nucleotides: TGTGCCAGCAACACTCACAGCGGATTAAAGACCCAGTACTTC. It yields the protein CASNTHSGLKTQYF.

This chain joins TRBV5-1 and TRBJ2-5; 14 nucleotides agree with TRBD2. CDR3 size: 16 residues. V shed 4 bases and J 5 bases; nucleotides not matched to a gene: 7. CDR1 SGHRS and CDR2 YFSETQ come from the germline V gene. As DNA, the CDR3 is TGCGCCAGCAGCGGGGGGGGACTAGCGGGAGACGAGACCCAGTACTTC. Encoded protein: CASSGGGLAGDETQYF. The full variable domain, rest sourced from reference TRBV5-1 and TRBJ2-5, is KAGVTQTPRYLIKTRGQQVTLSCSPISGHRSVSWYQQTPGQGLQFLFEYFSETQRNKGNFPGRFSGRQFSNSRSEMNVSTLELGDSALYLCASSGGGLAGDETQYFGPGTRLLVL.

This clone was detected only a few times. The chain combines TRBV6-1 with TRBJ2-3; TRBD1 might be the D (6 bases). Germline loops: CDR1 MNHNS, CDR2 SASEGT. The length of the CDR3 is 13 residues. Between the trimmed V and J ends, which lost 6 bases and 2 bases, there was a span of 9 bases. Here the CDR3 reads CASRDRLTDTQYF. The CDR3 bases are TGTGCCAGCAGAGACAGGCTCACAGATACGCAGTATTTT.

The chain combines TRBV6-5 with TRBJ1-4; D not resolved. This CDR3 region has 15 residues. Trimming stripped 6 bases from V and 8 bases from J, with 19 bases between. Germline V gene lookup returns CDR1 MNHEY and CDR2 SVGAGI. In nucleotides, the CDR3 is TGTGCCAGCAGCCGAGGTTCCGAGGGTGGGGAAAAACTGTTTTTT. Its protein is CASSRGSEGGEKLFF.

J is TRBJ1-5 and V is TRBV28, with unresolved D. Trimming removed 7 bases at V and 5 bases at J, with 9 bases between. The germline gives CDR1 MDHEN, CDR2 SYDVKM. The CDR3 is 12 residues long. The CDR3 DNA reads TGTGCCAGCAATACGGGTTATCAGCCCCAGCATTTT. Its protein product is CASNTGYQPQHF.

V usage is TRBV18 and J usage is TRBJ2-5; the match to TRBD1 covers 7 bases. Looked up from germline, CDR1 is KGHSH and CDR2 is LQKENI. V lost 1 base and J lost 6; bases outside the gene matches: 5. This CDR3 has 14 residues. In DNA form, the CDR3 reads TGTGCCAGCTCACCACGCACAGGGGAAAAGACCCAGTACTTC. It is translated as CASSPRTGEKTQYF.

The gene calls are TRBV19 and TRBJ2-7; TRBD2 aligns across 11 bases. CDR3 length: 14 residues. After removal of 6 bases from V and 6 bases from J, the junction contained 7 bases not matched to a gene. Germline V gives CDR1 LNHDA, CDR2 SQIVND (reference sequence). The CDR3 nucleotides are TGTGCCAGTAGCGCACTAGCGGGAGTCAGCGAGCAGTACTTC. Translating it yields CASSALAGVSEQYF.

This clone was recorded a few times. This chain links TRBV10-1 with TRBJ2-1; tentatively, D is TRBD2 (5 bases). The CDR3 is made up of 16 amino acids. Trimming cost V 10 bases and J 0 bases, with 19 bases left between them. Germline assignment: CDR1 WNHNN and CDR2 SYGVQD (reference sequence). The CDR3 sequence: CATSEGNSLSYNEQFF. CDR3 coding DNA: TGCGCCACCTCCGAGGGTAATAGCCTCTCCTACAATGAGCAGTTCTTC.

This chain uses TRBV28 with TRBJ2-2; 8 nucleotides line up with TRBD1. The trim removed 6 bases at V and 1 base at J, leaving 19 bases unmatched. The germline CDR1 and CDR2 sequences are MDHEN and SYDVKM. This CDR3 has 20 amino acids. This CDR3 reads CASRATRGRALKMNTGELFF. The CDR3 DNA reads TGTGCCAGCAGGGCGACCAGGGGGCGAGCCCTCAAAATGAACACCGGGGAGCTGTTTTTT.

This chain uses TRBV7-6 with TRBJ2-1; 9 bases align to TRBD2. Germline CDR1 reads SGHVS; CDR2 reads FNYEAQ. The CDR3 contains 16 residues. Trimming removed 5 bases from V and 2 bases from J; junction bases left unmatched: 7. CDR3 sequence: CASSPSGRLPYNEQFF. The CDR3 DNA is TGTGCCAGCAGCCCAAGCGGGAGGCTCCCCTACAATGAGCAGTTCTTC. Full variable domain (outside the CDR3, taken from reference TRBV7-6 and TRBJ2-1): GAGVSQSPRYKVTKRGQDVALRCDPISGHVSLYWYRQALGQGPEFLTYFNYEAQQDKSGLPNDRFSAERPEGSISTLTIQRTEQRDSAMYRCASSPSGRLPYNEQFFGPGTRLTVL.

The gene calls are TRBV10-3 and TRBJ1-1; 8 nucleotides align to TRBD1. CDR3 length equals 16 residues. Per the germline V gene, CDR1 is ENHRY and CDR2 is SYGVKD. J gave up 7 bases and V 0 bases, and 10 bases lay outside the gene matches. CDR3 in amino acids: CAISESGQGARSEAFF. The CDR3 coding sequence is TGTGCCATCAGTGAGTCTGGCCAGGGGGCTCGTAGTGAAGCTTTCTTT.

This clone was seen only a few times. The rearrangement links TRBV10-3 to TRBJ1-1; D gene unclear. The V end was cut by 6 bases, the J end by 2 bases, with 10 bases between. This CDR3 contains 13 residues. The germline V gene has CDR1 ENHRY and CDR2 SYGVKD. CDR3 DNA: TGTGCCATCAGCCTCACAGTTAACACTGAAGCTTTCTTT. Translated: CAISLTVNTEAFF.

The chain employs TRBV7-8 and TRBJ1-5; tentative D call: TRBD1 (5 bases). Germline CDR1 is SGHVS and CDR2 is FQNEAQ. Trimming cost V 1 base and J 6 bases, with 10 bases left between them. The CDR3 extends over 14 amino acids. The DNA of the CDR3 is TGTGCCAGCAGCTTAGAAGGGGACTTTCAGCCCCAGCATTTT. Protein sequence: CASSLEGDFQPQHF.

The chain employs TRBV10-2 and TRBJ2-1, with 11 positions matching TRBD2. CDR3 size: 18 residues. Germline-derived CDR1 and CDR2 are WSHSY and SAAADI. J was trimmed by 0 bases and V by 6 bases; bases with no gene match: 10. The CDR3 nucleotides are TGCGCCAGCAGGGACTCCGGGACTAGCGGCGACTCCTACAATGAGCAGTTCTTC. Protein sequence: CASRDSGTSGDSYNEQFF.

The chain is built from TRBV28 and TRBJ1-5; D might be TRBD1 (6 bases). There are 16 residues in the CDR3. CDR1 is MDHEN and CDR2 is SYDVKM in the germline V gene. Trimming removed 6 bases from V and 4 bases from J, with 19 bases in between. In DNA form, the CDR3 reads TGTGCCAGCAGCCTGTCGACAGGTTTTGGTAATCAGCCCCAGCATTTT. It encodes CASSLSTGFGNQPQHF.

The V and J genes are TRBV7-6 and TRBJ2-1, with TRBD1 as a possible D gene (5 bases). The length of the CDR3 is 15 residues. The V and J ends lost 5 bases and 6 bases respectively, with 17 bases between them. Germline V CDR1 and CDR2: SGHVS, FNYEAQ. The CDR3 DNA follows: TGTGCCAGCAGCCCCAGGCAGGGATCTTCCAATGAGCAGTTCTTC. Its protein product is CASSPRQGSSNEQFF.

This clone was picked up one time. The chain employs TRBV6-1 and TRBJ1-6, with a tentative D call TRBD1 (6 bases). This CDR3 has 14 amino acids. CDR1 is MNHNS and CDR2 is SASEGT in the germline V gene. Trimming removed 2 bases from V and 7 bases from J, with 9 bases in between. For the CDR3, the DNA is TGTGCCAGCAGTGAACAGGGGCGGAATTCACCCCTCCACTTT. Translating gives CASSEQGRNSPLHF.

This chain joins TRBV7-2 and TRBJ2-2, with 10 bases fitting TRBD1. The CDR3 is 17 amino acids. CDR1 SGHTA and CDR2 FQGNSA come from the germline V gene. The J segment lost 3 bases and the V segment lost 6 bases, leaving 10 bases of the junction unmatched. CDR3 DNA sequence: TGTGCCAGCAGTTACCCCGGGACAGGGGTTTACACCGGGGAGCTGTTTTTT. Amino acid sequence: CASSYPGTGVYTGELFF. The complete variable domain, with remaining parts taken from reference TRBV7-2 and TRBJ2-2, reads GAGVSQSPSNKVTEKGKDVELRCDPISGHTALYWYRQSLGQGLEFLIYFQGNSAPDKSGLPSDRFSAERTGGSVSTLTIQRTQQEDSAVYLCASSYPGTGVYTGELFFGEGSRLTVL.

This chain links TRBV27 with TRBJ1-5; D is unclear. The V end was cut by 8 bases, the J end by 4 bases, with 12 bases between. The length of the CDR3 is 13 residues. The germline CDR1 and CDR2 sequences are MNHEY and SMNVEV (reference sequence). The chain's CDR3 is CASASRENQPQHF. The CDR3 DNA reads as TGTGCCAGCGCTTCCCGGGAGAATCAGCCCCAGCATTTT.

The rearrangement links TRBV6-6 to TRBJ1-2, with D perhaps matching TRBD1 (5 bases). CDR3 length: 16 amino acids. Trimming took off 1 base at V and 4 bases at J, with 16 bases between the two ends. Germline-derived CDR1 and CDR2 are MNHNY and SVGAGI (reference sequence). CDR3 DNA: TGTGCCAGCAGTTACTTCCCCCTGGAGGGGCTCTATGGCTACACCTTC. Translation: CASSYFPLEGLYGYTF.

This clone was found once. The rearrangement uses TRBV9 and TRBJ1-2; TRBD1 agrees at 8 bases. Unmatched junction bases numbered 10, after V lost 3 bases and J lost 3 bases. Germline-derived CDR1 and CDR2 are SGDLS and YYNGEE. The CDR3 consists of 16 residues. The CDR3 loop reads CASSDRGGGRYYGYTF. Written as DNA, the CDR3 is TGTGCCAGCAGCGACAGGGGGGGAGGTCGCTACTATGGCTACACCTTC.